This T cell receptor beta chain emerged from a study of T cells expressing NK-cell markers. CDR3 length: 13 amino acids. Worth noting for this clonotype: The antigen is unknown.

General study points: Dominant NKG2C+ clonotypes accounted for roughly 1.0-7.0% of CD8+ T cells in 5 to 7 donors.

TCRdb reprocessed the 5' RACE reads and stores each CDR3 protein as one record, lacking DNA. This sample's table reports roughly 150,000 distinct CDR3 sequences. Sequencing used blood T cells: a sorted CD56 or NKG2C T cell subset, CD4+ or CD8+ T cells, or bulk PBMC T cells (not recorded which). The V and J genes are TRBV12-3 or TRBV12-4 and TRBJ1-1; absent DNA, TCRdb's TRBD1 call cannot be checked. The receptor comes from a woman aged 18-70 years in good health. The CDR3 loop reads CASSFQGAAEAFF.